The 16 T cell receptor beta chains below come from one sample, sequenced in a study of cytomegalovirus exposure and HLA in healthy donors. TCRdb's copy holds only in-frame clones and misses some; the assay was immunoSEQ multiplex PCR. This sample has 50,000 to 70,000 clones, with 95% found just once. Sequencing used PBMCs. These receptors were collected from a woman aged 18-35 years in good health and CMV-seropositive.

CDR3 loop: CASSEYSFTDTQYF. For the CDR3, the DNA is TGTGCCAGCAGTGAATACTCTTTCACAGATACGCAGTATTTT. The rearrangement links TRBV25-1 to TRBJ2-3; unclear D gene. Per the germline V gene, CDR1 is MGHDK and CDR2 is SYGVNS. CDR3 length: 14 residues. Trimming cost V 0 bases and J 2 bases, with 6 bases left between them.

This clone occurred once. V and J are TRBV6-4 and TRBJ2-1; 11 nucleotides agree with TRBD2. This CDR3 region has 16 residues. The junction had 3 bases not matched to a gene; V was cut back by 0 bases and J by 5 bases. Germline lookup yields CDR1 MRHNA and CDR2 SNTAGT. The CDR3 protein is CASSDSGTSGNNEQFF. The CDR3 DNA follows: TGTGCCAGCAGTGACTCCGGGACTAGCGGTAACAATGAGCAGTTCTTC.

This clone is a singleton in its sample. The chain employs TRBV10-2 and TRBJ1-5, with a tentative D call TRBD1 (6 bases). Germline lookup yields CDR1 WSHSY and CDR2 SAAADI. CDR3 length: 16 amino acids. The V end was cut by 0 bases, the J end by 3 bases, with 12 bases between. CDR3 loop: CASSESGTNSNQPQHF. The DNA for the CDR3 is TGCGCCAGCAGTGAGTCTGGGACAAATTCCAATCAGCCCCAGCATTTT.

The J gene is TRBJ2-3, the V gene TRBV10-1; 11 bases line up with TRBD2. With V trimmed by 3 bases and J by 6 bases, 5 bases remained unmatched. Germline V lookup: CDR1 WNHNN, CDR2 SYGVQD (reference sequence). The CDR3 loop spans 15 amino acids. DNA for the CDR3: TGCGCCAGCAGTGACCTAGCGGGAGGAAGGGATACGCAGTATTTT. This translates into CASSDLAGGRDTQYF.

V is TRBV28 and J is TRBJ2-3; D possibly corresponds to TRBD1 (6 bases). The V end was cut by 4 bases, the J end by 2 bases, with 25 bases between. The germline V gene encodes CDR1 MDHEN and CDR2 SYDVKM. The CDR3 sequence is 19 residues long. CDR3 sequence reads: CASSSRFTPGGQVTDTQYF. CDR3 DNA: TGTGCCAGCAGTTCTCGTTTCACCCCTGGGGGCCAAGTCACAGATACGCAGTATTTT.

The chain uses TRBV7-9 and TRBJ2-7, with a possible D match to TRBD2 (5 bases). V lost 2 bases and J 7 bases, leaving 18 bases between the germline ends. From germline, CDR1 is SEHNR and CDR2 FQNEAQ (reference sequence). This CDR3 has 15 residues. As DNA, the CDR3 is TGTGCCAGCAGCTTAATTCTCGGGGATATTCGAGAGCAGTACTTC. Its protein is CASSLILGDIREQYF.

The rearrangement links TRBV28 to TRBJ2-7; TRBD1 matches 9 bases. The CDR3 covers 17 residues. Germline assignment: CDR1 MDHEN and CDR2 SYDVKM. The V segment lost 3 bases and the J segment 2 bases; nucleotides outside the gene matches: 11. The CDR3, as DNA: TGTGCCAGCAGTTTCACCCTTATGGGACAGGGTACCTACGAGCAGTACTTC. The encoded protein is CASSFTLMGQGTYEQYF.

CDR3 bases: TGTGCCAGCCGACGAAGACGGGATTACAATGAGCAGTTCTTC. Its translation is CASRRRRDYNEQFF. This rearrangement joins TRBV6-5 to TRBJ2-1; TRBD2 might be the D (5 bases). Per the germline V gene, CDR1 is MNHEY and CDR2 is SVGAGI. V lost 8 bases, J lost 4 bases, and 15 bases lay in between. This CDR3 is 14 amino acids long.

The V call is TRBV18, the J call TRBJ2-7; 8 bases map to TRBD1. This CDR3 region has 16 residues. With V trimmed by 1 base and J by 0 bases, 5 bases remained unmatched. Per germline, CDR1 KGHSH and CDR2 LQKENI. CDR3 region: CASSPLPGQDSYEQYF. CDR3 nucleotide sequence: TGTGCCAGCTCACCACTTCCGGGACAGGACTCCTACGAGCAGTACTTC.

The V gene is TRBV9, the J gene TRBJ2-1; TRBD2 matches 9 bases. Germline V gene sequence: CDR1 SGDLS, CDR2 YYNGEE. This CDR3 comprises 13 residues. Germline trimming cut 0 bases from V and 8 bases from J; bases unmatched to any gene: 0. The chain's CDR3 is CASSVVAGDEQFF. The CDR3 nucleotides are TGTGCCAGCAGCGTAGTAGCGGGGGATGAGCAGTTCTTC.

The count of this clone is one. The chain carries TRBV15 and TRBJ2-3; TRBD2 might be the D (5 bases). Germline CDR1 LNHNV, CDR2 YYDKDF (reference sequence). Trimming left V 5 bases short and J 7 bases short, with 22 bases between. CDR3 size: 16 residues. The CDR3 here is CATSAQDGAVGYTQYF. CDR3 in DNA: TGTGCCACCAGCGCCCAAGATGGAGCGGTCGGTTATACGCAGTATTTT. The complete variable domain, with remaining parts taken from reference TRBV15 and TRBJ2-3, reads DAMVIQNPRYQVTQFGKPVTLSCSQTLNHNVMYWYQQKSSQAPKLLFHYYDKDFNNEADTPDNFQSRRPNTSFCFLDIRSPGLGDTAMYLCATSAQDGAVGYTQYFGPGTRLTVL.

The CDR3 protein is CASSHRQGGGDIQYF. CDR3 nucleotides: TGCGCCAGCAGCCACCGCCAGGGAGGGGGGGACATTCAGTACTTC. The V call is TRBV4-1, the J call TRBJ2-4, with a weak D call TRBD2 (7 bases). V was pared by 3 bases and J by 8 bases, with 17 bases between. From germline, CDR1 is MGHRA and CDR2 YSYEKL. The CDR3 contains 15 residues.

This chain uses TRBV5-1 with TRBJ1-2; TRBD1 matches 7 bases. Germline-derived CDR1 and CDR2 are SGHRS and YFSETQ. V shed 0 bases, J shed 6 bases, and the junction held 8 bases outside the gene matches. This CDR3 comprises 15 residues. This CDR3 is CASSLADSTGNGYTF. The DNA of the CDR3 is TGCGCCAGCAGCTTGGCCGACTCGACAGGGAATGGCTACACCTTC. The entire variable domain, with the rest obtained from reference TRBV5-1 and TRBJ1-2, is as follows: KAGVTQTPRYLIKTRGQQVTLSCSPISGHRSVSWYQQTPGQGLQFLFEYFSETQRNKGNFPGRFSGRQFSNSRSEMNVSTLELGDSALYLCASSLADSTGNGYTFGSGTRLTVV.

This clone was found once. The CDR3 DNA sequence: TGTGCCAGCAGTTCCGCGGGAGGTTCGGTAGATACGCAGTATTTT. Its protein is CASSSAGGSVDTQYF. This rearrangement joins TRBV28 to TRBJ2-3; 8 positions agree with TRBD2. Germline CDR1 MDHEN, CDR2 SYDVKM. V lost 4 bases to trimming and J lost 5 bases; unmatched junction nucleotides: 8. This CDR3 region has 15 residues.

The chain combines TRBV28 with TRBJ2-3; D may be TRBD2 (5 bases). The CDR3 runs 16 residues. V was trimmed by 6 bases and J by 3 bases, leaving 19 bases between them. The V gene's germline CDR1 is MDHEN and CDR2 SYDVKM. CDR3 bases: TGTGCCAGCAGCTCCGCCGAAGAACGGGGTACAGATACGCAGTATTTT. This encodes CASSSAEERGTDTQYF.

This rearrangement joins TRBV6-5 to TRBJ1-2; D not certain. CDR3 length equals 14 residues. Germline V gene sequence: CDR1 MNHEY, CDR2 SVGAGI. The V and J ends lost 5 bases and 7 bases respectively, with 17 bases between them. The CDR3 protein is CASSKTMGSGGYTF. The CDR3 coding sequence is TGTGCCAGCAGTAAGACAATGGGGAGTGGTGGCTACACCTTC.